Below, 21 T cell receptor beta chains from the same sample are listed, as sequenced in a study of cytomegalovirus exposure and HLA in healthy donors. Using immunoSEQ multiplex PCR, the repertoire was profiled, and TCRdb retains in-frame clones only, with some absent. The repertoire consists of about 63,000 clones, with roughly 90% occurring once and the leading ten covering more than 0.95%. The sequenced sample consisted of PBMCs. The receptors here all came from a woman in her late teens or twenties in good health and CMV-seronegative.

The chain links TRBV5-6 to TRBJ1-5; D ambiguous. The CDR3 runs to 14 residues. Germline V gene sequence: CDR1 SGHDT, CDR2 YYEEEE. Trimming shortened V by 2 bases and J by 1 base, and 7 bases separated the two germline ends. The CDR3 sequence is CASSFAQSNQPQHF. The CDR3 coding sequence is TGTGCCAGCAGCTTTGCACAGAGCAATCAGCCCCAGCATTTT.

The chain combines TRBV18 with TRBJ2-5; maybe TRBD2 (5 bases). CDR1 and CDR2 from the germline V gene are KGHSH and LQKENI. The CDR3 loop spans 14 amino acids. Trimming cost V 8 bases and J 4 bases, with 17 bases left between them. The CDR3, as DNA: TGTGCCAGCCACGGGGTAGGACCTGTAGAGACCCAGTACTTC. It yields the protein CASHGVGPVETQYF.

The V call is TRBV29-1, the J call TRBJ1-4; a possible D gene is TRBD1 (5 bases). Trimming removed 7 bases at V and 5 bases at J, with 11 bases between. The CDR3 loop spans 12 amino acids. Germline CDR1 SQVTM, CDR2 ANQGSEA. CDR3 sequence (DNA): TGCAGCGGCACAGGTTCCAATGAAAAACTGTTTTTT. It is translated as CSGTGSNEKLFF.

The V call is TRBV27, the J call TRBJ2-3; D unclear. The V gene's germline CDR1 is MNHEY and CDR2 SMNVEV (reference sequence). The V end lost 5 bases, the J end lost 1 base, and 13 bases lay between the germline ends. CDR3 size: 15 residues. The CDR3 spells CASSPFTGGTDTQYF. CDR3 nucleotide sequence: TGTGCCAGCAGTCCGTTTACCGGTGGCACAGATACGCAGTATTTT.

This clone was found a few times. J is TRBJ1-1 and V is TRBV7-9, with D maybe TRBD1 (5 bases). CDR1 is SEHNR and CDR2 is FQNEAQ in the germline V gene (reference sequence). V was pared by 4 bases and J by 5 bases, with 14 bases between. The CDR3 covers 14 residues. CDR3 sequence: CASSYARGGTEAFF. CDR3 nucleotide sequence: TGTGCCAGCAGCTACGCGCGCGGGGGGACTGAAGCTTTCTTT. The full variable domain, with the rest looked up from reference TRBV7-9 and TRBJ1-1, is DTGVSQNPRHKITKRGQNVTFRCDPISEHNRLYWYRQTLGQGPEFLTYFQNEAQLEKSRLLSDRFSAERPKGSFSTLEIQRTEQGDSAMYLCASSYARGGTEAFFGQGTRLTVV.

The gene calls are TRBV5-4 and TRBJ2-7; 9 bases match TRBD1. Germline CDR1 reads SGHNT; CDR2 reads YYREEE (reference sequence). J lost 6 bases, V lost 5 bases, and 9 bases had no gene match. CDR3 length: 14 residues. In nucleotides, the CDR3 is TGTGCCAGCAGGCGCCGGGACAGGGCTCCCGAGCAGTACTTC. Translating gives CASRRRDRAPEQYF.

The chain recombines TRBV12-5 with TRBJ2-2; 8 bases fit TRBD1. Trimming removed 0 bases from V and 4 bases from J; junction bases left unmatched: 13. CDR1 and CDR2 from the germline V gene are LGHNT and FRNRAP. CDR3 size: 19 residues. The CDR3 DNA follows: TGTGCTAGTGGTTTGGTACGCGGTCTGACAGGGGAGTTCACCGGGGAGCTGTTTTTT. This codes for CASGLVRGLTGEFTGELFF.

The CDR3 loop is CASSQLTDLTNVLTF. Written as DNA, the CDR3 is TGCGCCAGCAGCCAATTGACAGATCTAACCAACGTCCTGACTTTC. The V gene is TRBV4-1, the J gene TRBJ2-6; D is perhaps TRBD1 (5 bases). The CDR3 loop spans 15 amino acids. V was pared by 2 bases and J by 8 bases, with 13 bases between. CDR1 and CDR2 from the germline V gene are MGHRA and YSYEKL.

The chain recombines TRBV19 with TRBJ1-5; tentatively, D is TRBD1 (5 bases). Germline CDR1 and CDR2: LNHDA and SQIVND (reference sequence). The length of the CDR3 is 13 residues. V lost 3 bases and J 6 bases, leaving 9 bases between the germline ends. CDR3 sequence: CASSIRASQPQHF. The DNA for the CDR3 is TGTGCCAGTAGTATCAGGGCGTCTCAGCCCCAGCATTTT.

The DNA for the CDR3 is TGTGCCAGCCTCCGAGGGTGGACTGAAGCTTTCTTT. Translating gives CASLRGWTEAFF. This chain joins TRBV2 and TRBJ1-1; unclear D gene. CDR1 and CDR2 from the germline V gene are SNHLY and FYNNEI. The V and J ends lost 8 bases and 5 bases respectively, with 12 bases between them. The CDR3 contains 12 residues.

The rearrangement joins TRBV4-1 to TRBJ2-5, with a tentative D call TRBD2 (6 bases). Trimming shortened V by 0 bases and J by 4 bases, and 12 bases separated the two germline ends. The CDR3 has 15 residues. Germline CDR1 MGHRA, CDR2 YSYEKL. The CDR3 DNA is TGCGCCAGCAGCCAAGATCCCCCCGGGGGAGAGACCCAGTACTTC. It codes for CASSQDPPGGETQYF.

The chain combines TRBV4-1 with TRBJ1-2, with D hard to call. The CDR3 has 15 amino acids. Trimming shortened V by 2 bases and J by 6 bases, and 16 bases separated the two germline ends. Germline assignment: CDR1 MGHRA and CDR2 YSYEKL. CDR3 DNA: TGCGCCAGCAGCCAACCAGGCCCACACGACGATGGCTACACCTTC. This sequence encodes CASSQPGPHDDGYTF.

The rearrangement uses TRBV6-1 and TRBJ2-7, with a tentative D call TRBD2 (6 bases). Trimming removed 6 bases from V and 2 bases from J, with 14 bases in between. CDR1 is MNHNS, CDR2 SASEGT, per germline. There are 14 residues in the CDR3. The CDR3 reads CASRGGFGAYEQYF. The CDR3 DNA is TGTGCCAGCAGGGGAGGCTTCGGGGCCTACGAGCAGTACTTC.

The chain joins TRBV2 to TRBJ2-3, with D tentatively TRBD1 (5 bases). Trimming took 6 bases from V and 2 from J, leaving 12 bases between them. This CDR3 contains 14 residues. Germline V gene data show CDR1 as SNHLY and CDR2 as FYNNEI. DNA of the CDR3: TGTGCCAGCAGAAGGGGAAAGGCCACAGATACGCAGTATTTT. Its translation is CASRRGKATDTQYF.

The chain recombines TRBV7-2 with TRBJ2-7, with 10 nucleotides matching TRBD1. CDR3 length: 15 amino acids. V lost 8 bases and J lost 5; bases outside the gene matches: 12. The germline V gene encodes CDR1 SGHTA and CDR2 FQGNSA. Here the CDR3 reads CASQPRQGAFNEQYF. In nucleotides, the CDR3 is TGTGCCAGCCAACCGAGACAGGGGGCTTTCAACGAGCAGTACTTC.

V is TRBV4-2 and J is TRBJ1-2; TRBD1 might be the D (5 bases). Looked up from germline, CDR1 is LGHNA and CDR2 is YNFKEQ. The CDR3 consists of 16 residues. Trimming stripped 0 bases from V and 3 bases from J, with 14 bases between. CDR3 sequence (DNA): TGTGCCAGCAGCCAAGATCTTTGGGGCAGCTACTATGGCTACACCTTC. It specifies CASSQDLWGSYYGYTF.

The rearrangement uses TRBV7-7 and TRBJ1-1; D uncertain. Trimming took 7 bases from V and 11 from J, leaving 20 bases between them. Germline CDR1 reads SSHAT; CDR2 reads FNYEAQ (reference sequence). The CDR3 is 13 residues long. The DNA for the CDR3 is TGTGCCAGCACCAGAAACTCGGTAGCAAAGGCTTTCTTT. This gives the protein CASTRNSVAKAFF.

The chain is built from TRBV14 and TRBJ2-7; 11 nucleotides match TRBD1. The ends lost 2 bases at V and 4 bases at J; junction bases unmatched: 7. The CDR3 sequence is 16 residues long. Germline V CDR1 and CDR2: SGHDN, FVKESK. CDR3 loop: CASSQSGTGGLYEQYF. CDR3 sequence (DNA): TGTGCCAGCAGCCAATCCGGGACAGGGGGTCTATACGAGCAGTACTTC.

The chain links TRBV5-4 to TRBJ2-3, with 9 nucleotides matching TRBD2. This CDR3 contains 15 residues. CDR1 is SGHNT and CDR2 is YYREEE in the germline V gene (reference sequence). Trimming removed 0 bases from V and 4 bases from J; junction bases left unmatched: 3. CDR3 coding DNA: TGTGCCAGCAGCTTGGGCGGGGGGGCCCCAGATACGCAGTATTTT. Amino acid sequence: CASSLGGGAPDTQYF.

J is TRBJ2-1 and V is TRBV2; TRBD2 might be the D (6 bases). Germline CDR1 reads SNHLY; CDR2 reads FYNNEI. Trimming left V 10 bases short and J 9 bases short, with 16 bases between. This CDR3 comprises 12 residues. CDR3 sequence reads: CATTGGSSEQFF. CDR3 DNA: TGTGCCACCACCGGGGGTAGCAGTGAGCAGTTCTTC.

The chain has TRBV7-8 and TRBJ1-2; a weak D match, TRBD1 (5 bases). The V and J ends lost 5 bases and 8 bases respectively, with 21 bases between them. This CDR3 is built from 15 residues. CDR1 SGHVS and CDR2 FQNEAQ come from the germline V gene. CDR3 nucleotides: TGTGCCAGCAGCAATCGACGGGGGTTTCGGGGCGGCTACACCTTC. This codes for CASSNRRGFRGGYTF.